This T cell receptor (beta chain) was recorded in a study of response to subunit inactivated influenza vaccine (dated by TCRdb to 2016 to 2018). Broadly, across the study: The study used deep quantitative T cell receptor repertoire profiling to track responses to a trivalent subunit inactivated influenza vaccine. Points the paper makes about the study in general: It was suggested by the authors that each seasonal influenza vaccination may recruit only a limited number of new T cells.

This clonotype was counted a few times. No cognate antigen has been identified for it. No base qualities exist here, and no much larger clone lies one base off it. Reading the germline V gene (reference sequence) gives CDR1 LNHNV and CDR2 YYDKDF. V and J lose 1 base and 6 bases, and a span of 12 bases separates them. Including cysteine and phenylalanine, the CDR3 has 15 amino acids. Only the CDR3 region is kept as DNA, spanning 45 bases read in frame from base 1. Library prep was done by RT-PCR. The sample was run on an Illumina HiSeq 2500. TCRdb trimmed the raw reads at Q25, called clones with MiXCR and kept productive beta chains. Merged by CDR3 protein, the rows form single entries marked with the most common genes and DNA. Recorded for this sample are about 700,000 distinct CDR3 sequences; around 13% of them occurred a single time. Together, the top ten hold roughly 6.4% of the sample.

The chain uses TRBV15 and TRBJ2-2; 6 matching bases give a weak D call of TRBD1. The origin of this receptor is a man aged 45 to 65 who received an inactivated influenza vaccine. Donor details come from another sample of the same person, matched by shared clones. The sequenced sample was PBMCs from blood, obtained around 15 days before vaccination. CDR3 loop: CATSRGGPIAGELFF. The nucleotides read TGTGCCACCAGCAGAGGGGGGCCCATCGCCGGGGAGCTGTTTTTT.